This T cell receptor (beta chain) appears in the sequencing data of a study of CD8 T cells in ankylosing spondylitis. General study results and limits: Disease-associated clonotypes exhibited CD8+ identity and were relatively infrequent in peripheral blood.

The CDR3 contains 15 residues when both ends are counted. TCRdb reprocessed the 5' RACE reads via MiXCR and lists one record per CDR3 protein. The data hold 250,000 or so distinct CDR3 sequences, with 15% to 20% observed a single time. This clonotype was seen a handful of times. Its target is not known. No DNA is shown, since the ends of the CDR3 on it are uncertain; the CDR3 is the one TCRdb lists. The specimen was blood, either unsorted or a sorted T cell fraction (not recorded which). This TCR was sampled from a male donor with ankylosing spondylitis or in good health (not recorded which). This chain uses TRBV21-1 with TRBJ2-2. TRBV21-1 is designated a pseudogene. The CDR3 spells CASSKEIVGPGSCFF.